This is a list of T cell receptor beta chains from one sample in a study of blood T cells in healthy people across ages. TCRdb re-analysed the 5' RACE reads in MiXCR, keeping a single row per CDR3 protein. The table lists around 1,900,000 distinct CDR3 sequences, about two fifths of them singletons, with 20% to 25% in the top ten. Sequenced material: blood. The receptor source for this set is a human donor in good health. The CDR3 runs from the conserved cysteine through the conserved F or W. Fields, in order: clone size, CDR3 length, V gene, J gene, D gene, CDR3 DNA, CDR3 protein. The D gene is left open where the match is weak. The size of a clone is reported for some rows only, either as once, few or many, or as a class for expanded clones.

few,15,TRBV4-3,TRBJ2-4,-,TGCGCCAGCAGCCAAGTGGAAGGGGTCCCCAACAGTCAGTACTTC,CASSQVEGVPNSQYF
-,15,TRBV4-3,TRBJ2-1,TRBD1,TGCGCCAGCAGCCTGACGGGACAGGGCCTCAATGAGCAGTTCTTC,CASSLTGQGLNEQFF
-,16,TRBV6-2/TRBV6-3,TRBJ2-2,-,TGTGCCAGCAGCTATGGCCGAAGGGCAAACACCGGGGAGCTGTTTTTT,CASSYGRRANTGELFF
-,15,TRBV12-3/TRBV12-4,TRBJ2-1,-,TGTGCCAGCGGTCCCCAGTTTCGGGGTTACAATGAGCAGTTCTTC,CASGPQFRGYNEQFF
-,13,TRBV5-1,TRBJ2-4,-,TGCGCCAGCAGCTGGGGAGGAGCAAACATTCAGTACTTC,CASSWGGANIQYF
-,15,TRBV27,TRBJ1-4,-,TGTGCCAGCAGTTTTGACGCACCGTCCGGAGGAAAACTGTTTTTT,CASSFDAPSGGKLFF
-,16,TRBV5-1,TRBJ2-3,TRBD2,TGCGCCAGCAGCTCGACCGGGACTAGCCGCACAGATACGCAGTATTTT,CASSSTGTSRTDTQYF
many,15,TRBV6-2/TRBV6-3,TRBJ2-7,TRBD2,TGTGCCAGCAGTCCTAGCGGGGGCAACTCCTACGAGCAGTACTTC,CASSPSGGNSYEQYF
-,12,TRBV20-1,TRBJ1-2,-,TGCAGTGCCCGAACCGACCACCCGGGCTACACCTTC,CSARTDHPGYTF
-,16,TRBV5-1,TRBJ1-2,TRBD1,TGCGCCAGCAGCTTGGGGGGGACAGGGGGCGCGGCCGGCTACACCTTC,CASSLGGTGGAAGYTF
-,14,TRBV3-1,TRBJ1-4,-,TGTGCCAGCAGTCCGCAGGGTGATCATGAAAAACGGTTTTTT,CASSPQGDHEKRFF
-,12,TRBV28,TRBJ1-2,-,TGTGCCGGCAGTTTGGGGCGGTTGGGCTACACCTTC,CAGSLGRLGYTF
-,17,TRBV12-3/TRBV12-4,TRBJ1-1,-,TGTGCCAGCATTGGAGGGAGAGGGTCGACCCCGAACACTGAAGCTTTCTTT,CASIGGRGSTPNTEAFF
many,16,TRBV9,TRBJ1-6,-,TGTGCCAGCAGCCCCCGGGGAAGCTCCTATAATTCACCCCTCCACTTT,CASSPRGSSYNSPLHF
-,16,TRBV20-1,TRBJ1-6,-,TGCAGTGCCAAATCAAGACAGTCCTCATATAATTCACCCCTCCACTTT,CSAKSRQSSYNSPLHF
-,14,TRBV7-2,TRBJ2-3,-,TGTGCCAGCAGCGTCGCAGGGGCCGCAGATACGCAGTATTTT,CASSVAGAADTQYF
few,13,TRBV24-1,TRBJ2-3,-,TGTGCCACCAGTGTTACTCCCACAGATACGCAGTATTTT,CATSVTPTDTQYF
-,14,TRBV7-2,TRBJ2-1,-,TGTGCCAGCAGCTTAGTCTCCGGGAACAATGAGCAGTTCTTC,CASSLVSGNNEQFF
-,16,TRBV10-3,TRBJ1-1,-,TGTGCCGCCTCCTCGGGGGGGGCCACCCTAAACACTGAAGCTTTCTTT,CAASSGGATLNTEAFF
few,14,TRBV9,TRBJ1-2,-,TGTGCCAGCACAAGCCTGGCAGGGGCTCATGGCTACACCTTC,CASTSLAGAHGYTF
-,17,TRBV7-2,TRBJ2-7,TRBD2,TGTGCCAGCAGCTTATCTGCGGGGGGGCTCGGGTCCTACGAGCAGTACTTC,CASSLSAGGLGSYEQYF
-,15,TRBV29-1,TRBJ1-5,TRBD1,TGCAGCGTTGGACAGGGGGCGGACAGCAATCAGCCCCAGCATTTT,CSVGQGADSNQPQHF
-,15,TRBV5-1,TRBJ2-7,-,TGCGCCAGCAGTCGAGAAGGAATCCGCTCCTACGAGCAGTACTTC,CASSREGIRSYEQYF
-,15,TRBV9,TRBJ2-7,TRBD1,TGTGCCAGCGCCCCGGGCTGGGACAGTCTCTACGAGCAGTACTTC,CASAPGWDSLYEQYF
-,18,TRBV4-2,TRBJ2-3,-,TGTGCCAGCAGCCAAGTGGGTTCCTTAGCAGTCATCACAGATACGCAGTATTTT,CASSQVGSLAVITDTQYF
few,16,TRBV9,TRBJ1-6,-,TGTGCCAGCACGGCCGGGATAAGCTCCTATAATTCACCCCTCCACTTT,CASTAGISSYNSPLHF
-,18,TRBV2,TRBJ2-7,TRBD2,TGTGCCAGCAGCCCGCTTGGGTCGACTAGCGGGGTTTCCTACGAGCAGTACTTC,CASSPLGSTSGVSYEQYF
many,15,TRBV6-5,TRBJ2-1,-,TGTGCCAGTAGAATTGAGGGGACACTGTACAATGAGCAGTTCTTC,CASRIEGTLYNEQFF
few,14,TRBV20-1,TRBJ1-1,TRBD1,TGCAGTGCTAGAATGGGACAGGGTGGCACTGAAGCTTTCTTT,CSARMGQGGTEAFF
few,13,TRBV29-1,TRBJ1-2,-,TGCAGCGTTGAAGCCGCAGGGTTCTATGGCTACACCTTC,CSVEAAGFYGYTF
few,16,TRBV7-3,TRBJ2-6,TRBD1,TGTGCCAGCAGCACTTCCAGGGGGACTGGGGCCAACGTCCTGACTTTC,CASSTSRGTGANVLTF
-,16,TRBV7-2,TRBJ2-1,-,TGTGCCAGCAGCTCACCGATAACGGGAACCTACAATGAGCAGTTCTTC,CASSSPITGTYNEQFF
many,14,TRBV29-1,TRBJ2-7,-,TGCAGCGTTACACCGGGGGACCTTTCCTACGAGCAGTACTTC,CSVTPGDLSYEQYF
-,12,TRBV20-1,TRBJ2-1,-,TGCAGTGCTGGACGACTGGCAAATGAGCAGTTCTTC,CSAGRLANEQFF
few,16,TRBV29-1,TRBJ2-3,TRBD1,TGCAGCGTTGAAAAACAGGGGACACTTTTCACAGATACGCAGTATTTT,CSVEKQGTLFTDTQYF
-,14,TRBV5-1,TRBJ1-1,-,TGCGCCGGCAGCTTTGATCCGATTAACACTGAAGCTTTCTTT,CAGSFDPINTEAFF
few,16,TRBV11-2,TRBJ2-3,TRBD2,TGTGCCAGCAGCTTAGGACTAGCGGGGGAAGGGGGTACGCAGTATTTT,CASSLGLAGEGGTQYF
-,17,TRBV15,TRBJ2-3,-,TGTGCCACCTCTTCCTCGTTGGGATCTCCAACCACAGATACGCAGTATTTT,CATSSSLGSPTTDTQYF
-,15,TRBV6-5,TRBJ2-1,-,TGTGCCAGCAGTTGGGTGCCGGGAAGTATTTATGAGCAGTGCTTC,CASSWVPGSIYEQCF
few,15,TRBV5-1,TRBJ2-7,-,TGCGCCAGCAGCTTGTATCAAGGGAGCTCCTACGAGCAGTACTTC,CASSLYQGSSYEQYF
few,14,TRBV20-1,TRBJ1-5,TRBD1,TGCAGTGCGACGGGACAGCGAGTCTCCCGGCCCCAGCATTTT,CSATGQRVSRPQHF
once,16,TRBV20-1,TRBJ2-7,-,TGCAGTGCTAGAGATCGGTGGGACATCACCCGGTACGAGCAGTACTTC,CSARDRWDITRYEQYF